Below, one TCR beta chain is given with its context. The target antigen is unknown. This record comes from a study of T-cell memory formation after mild COVID-19. Findings and limits, study-wide: There was a balanced CD4/CD8 profile in clones contracting day 15 to 85, and later expanders leaned CD4+.

Germline CDR1 reads SGDLS; CDR2 reads YYNGEE. V lost 0 bases, J lost 4 bases, and 15 bases lay in between. This CDR3 has 16 residues. TCRdb re-called the 5' RACE reads with MiXCR, one entry per CDR3 protein. The sample gives 550,000 to 650,000 distinct CDR3 sequences, roughly 17% of which show up once; about 7.5% is in the top ten. The sequenced sample was PBMCs or a T cell subset sorted from them (not recorded which). The chain is built from TRBV9 and TRBJ2-3, with D perhaps matching TRBD1 or TRBD2 (6 bases each). This TCR was recovered from an adult woman who had mild COVID-19 (a few samples of this study predate the infection). Cell type and time point are not known. The CDR3: CASSVEGGVLPDTQYF. In nucleotides, the CDR3 is TGTGCCAGCAGCGTAGAGGGGGGAGTCCTTCCAGATACGCAGTATTTT.